Below are 27 T cell receptor beta chains sequenced from a single sample in a study of graft-versus-host responses after intestinal transplantation. These receptors are not linked to any known antigen. Libraries were prepared by immunoSEQ multiplex PCR; TCRdb keeps only in-frame clonotypes and omits some of them. This sample has around 40,000 clones, with approximately 93% found just once. The specimen comprised unstimulated CD4+ T cells sorted from spleen or lymph node cells, sampled before transplant. These receptors were obtained from a human donor who was the organ donor for an intestinal transplant.

The chain uses TRBV4-1 and TRBJ2-1, with D perhaps TRBD1 (5 bases). Between the trimmed V and J ends, which lost 3 bases and 9 bases, there was a span of 12 bases. The CDR3 length is 13 residues. Germline CDR1 is MGHRA and CDR2 is YSYEKL. The CDR3 nucleotides are TGCGCCAGCAGCCACCACAGGATGAGTGAGCAGTTCTTC. Translated, it gives CASSHHRMSEQFF.

The J gene is TRBJ2-2, the V gene TRBV21-1; no DNA check was done on the table's D call, TRBD2. TRBV21-1 is reported as a pseudogene. CDR3 length: 12 amino acids. The CDR3, as DNA: TGTGCCAGCAGCAAAGCCGGGGTCGGGCTGTTTTTT. Protein sequence: CASSKAGVGLFF.

This chain connects TRBV6-5 to TRBJ2-5, with D possibly matching TRBD1 (5 bases). Germline assignment: CDR1 MNHEY and CDR2 SVGAGI. The V and J ends lost 0 bases and 3 bases respectively, with 8 bases between them. This CDR3 has 14 amino acids. The CDR3 spells CASSYSGLEETQYF. In nucleotides, the CDR3 is TGTGCCAGCAGTTACTCGGGGCTGGAAGAGACCCAGTACTTC.

The chain carries TRBV6-4 and TRBJ1-6; 7 bases map to TRBD1. The junction had 0 bases not matched to a gene; V was cut back by 1 base and J by 0 bases. Germline values: CDR1 MRHNA, CDR2 SNTAGT. This CDR3 is 16 amino acids long. The CDR3 reads CASSDWDSSYNSPLHF. As DNA, the CDR3 is TGTGCCAGCAGTGACTGGGACAGCTCCTATAATTCACCCCTCCACTTT.

This chain connects TRBV2 to TRBJ2-1; a possible D gene is TRBD2 (6 bases). V gave up 6 bases and J gave up 1 base, with 13 bases separating them. Per germline, CDR1 SNHLY and CDR2 FYNNEI. The length of the CDR3 is 15 residues. DNA of the CDR3: TGTGCCAGCAGCTCCGGGGGATTGTCCTACAATGAGCAGTTCTTC. Encoded protein: CASSSGGLSYNEQFF.

The chain carries TRBV6-5 and TRBJ1-2; D gene ambiguous. The length of the CDR3 is 10 residues. V was trimmed by 8 bases and J by 0 bases, leaving 1 base between them. Germline loops: CDR1 MNHEY, CDR2 SVGAGI. CDR3 region: CASPNYGYTF. The CDR3 nucleotides read TGTGCCAGCCCTAACTATGGCTACACCTTC.

The rearrangement links TRBV5-1 to TRBJ2-7; TRBD1 matches 11 bases. After removal of 4 bases from V and 3 bases from J, the junction contained 9 bases not matched to a gene. From germline, CDR1 is SGHRS and CDR2 YFSETQ. The CDR3 is made up of 16 amino acids. CDR3 in DNA: TGCGCCAGCAGCAAGGGACAGGGGGGGGGCGTCTACGAGCAGTACTTC. It codes for CASSKGQGGGVYEQYF.

The rearrangement joins TRBV6-5 to TRBJ1-4; D is unresolved. This CDR3 spans 14 amino acids. Trimming pared 2 bases from V and 0 bases from J, leaving 4 bases between. Germline CDR1 and CDR2: MNHEY and SVGAGI. CDR3 coding DNA: TGTGCCAGCAGTTACAGGGCAACTAATGAAAAACTGTTTTTT. Encoded protein: CASSYRATNEKLFF.

The chain combines TRBV9 with TRBJ2-7; 7 bases line up with TRBD1. Germline lookup yields CDR1 SGDLS and CDR2 YYNGEE. V dropped 4 bases and J dropped 3; count of bases not matched to a gene: 10. CDR3 length equals 15 residues. This CDR3 is CASSRTGTAYYEQYF. In nucleotides, the CDR3 is TGTGCCAGCAGCCGTACCGGGACAGCCTACTACGAGCAGTACTTC.

The chain is built from TRBV5-6 and TRBJ1-5, with a tentative D call TRBD1 (6 bases). Trimming pared 3 bases from V and 6 bases from J, leaving 19 bases between. Germline lookup yields CDR1 SGHDT and CDR2 YYEEEE. The CDR3 consists of 16 residues. The CDR3, as DNA: TGTGCCAGCAGCTATCGGGGGGCACCTTCGGGTCAGCCCCAGCATTTT. It encodes CASSYRGAPSGQPQHF.

This clone was recorded only once. This chain uses TRBV11-1 with TRBJ2-1; 10 bases match TRBD2. In germline, CDR1 is SGHAT, CDR2 FQDESV (reference sequence). The CDR3 is 16 amino acids. J gave up 2 bases and V 5 bases, and 6 bases lay outside the gene matches. The CDR3 reads CASSDLSGGAYNEQFF. DNA for the CDR3: TGTGCCAGCAGCGACCTAAGCGGGGGGGCCTACAATGAGCAGTTCTTC.

The rearrangement joins TRBV5-4 to TRBJ2-3, with 8 bases that match TRBD2. The CDR3 consists of 16 residues. The V gene end was trimmed by 4 bases and the J gene end by 3 bases; junction bases not matched to a gene: 10. Germline CDR1 SGHNT, CDR2 YYREEE (reference sequence). This CDR3 reads CASSQEGRGATDTQYF. The DNA for the CDR3 is TGTGCCAGCAGCCAAGAAGGGCGGGGGGCGACAGATACGCAGTATTTT.

The J gene is TRBJ2-3, the V gene TRBV5-1; D is undetermined. Germline V gene sequence: CDR1 SGHRS, CDR2 YFSETQ. With 0 bases removed from V and 2 bases from J, the gap between germline ends came to 10 bases. The CDR3 runs to 15 residues. In DNA form, the CDR3 reads TGCGCCAGCAGCTTGGATACACCCCCCACAGATACGCAGTATTTT. Translation gives CASSLDTPPTDTQYF.

V and J are TRBV15 and TRBJ2-2; D perhaps matches TRBD2 (5 bases). Germline V CDR1 and CDR2: LNHNV, YYDKDF (reference sequence). The CDR3 runs 16 residues. V lost 1 base to trimming and J lost 6 bases, with 15 bases between them. The CDR3 here is CATSRGLRDWAGELFF. The DNA of the CDR3 is TGTGCCACCAGCAGAGGACTCCGGGATTGGGCCGGGGAGCTGTTTTTT.

This sequence joins TRBV25-1 and TRBJ2-5; D might be TRBD2 (6 bases). Trimming shortened V by 3 bases and J by 2 bases, and 13 bases separated the two germline ends. The V gene's germline CDR1 is MGHDK and CDR2 SYGVNS. The CDR3 sequence is 15 residues long. This CDR3 is CASSDGGTHQETQYF. The DNA of the CDR3 is TGTGCCAGCAGTGATGGTGGGACTCATCAAGAGACCCAGTACTTC. Drawing the rest from reference TRBV25-1 and TRBJ2-5, the complete variable domain is EADIYQTPRYLVIGTGKKITLECSQTMGHDKMYWYQQDPGMELHLIHYSYGVNSTEKGDLSSESTVSRIRTEHFPLTLESARPSHTSQYLCASSDGGTHQETQYFGPGTRLLVL.

The J gene is TRBJ1-1, the V gene TRBV27; D ambiguous. In germline, CDR1 is MNHEY, CDR2 SMNVEV (reference sequence). Deletions cut 4 bases from V and 8 bases from J, with 2 bases between. The CDR3 is made up of 9 amino acids. The CDR3 DNA reads as TGTGCCAGCAGTTCCGAAGCTTTCTTT. It yields the protein CASSSEAFF.

The J gene is TRBJ2-3, the V gene TRBV5-4; 10 positions match TRBD1. This CDR3 comprises 14 residues. V dropped 4 bases and J dropped 1; count of bases not matched to a gene: 0. The germline V gene encodes CDR1 SGHNT and CDR2 YYREEE (reference sequence). As DNA, the CDR3 is TGTGCCAGCAGCGACAGGGGGCGCACAGATACGCAGTATTTT. Translating gives CASSDRGRTDTQYF.

The V gene is TRBV5-8, the J gene TRBJ2-5; D call uncertain. This CDR3 has 11 amino acids. The V gene's germline CDR1 is SGHTS and CDR2 YDEGEE. Trimming removed 4 bases from V and 5 bases from J, with 6 bases in between. The CDR3 is CASSPRETQYF. CDR3 DNA: TGTGCCAGCAGCCCACGCGAGACCCAGTACTTC.

The V gene is TRBV5-1, the J gene TRBJ2-7; D may be TRBD1 (5 bases). CDR1 and CDR2 from the germline V gene are SGHRS and YFSETQ. The CDR3 length is 11 residues. V lost 1 base, J lost 6 bases, and 5 bases lay in between. CDR3 amino acids: CASSLTGEQYF. CDR3 in DNA: TGCGCCAGCAGCTTGACAGGCGAGCAGTACTTC.

The chain combines TRBV13 with TRBJ2-2; TRBD2 matches at 14 bases. Germline CDR1 is PRHDT and CDR2 is FYEKMQ (reference sequence). This CDR3 is 17 amino acids long. V lost 5 bases to trimming and J lost 4 bases; unmatched junction nucleotides: 6. The chain's CDR3 is CASSPGLAGASTGELFF. Here the CDR3 DNA reads TGTGCCAGCAGCCCGGGACTAGCGGGGGCCAGCACCGGGGAGCTGTTTTTT.

This chain joins TRBV4-1 and TRBJ2-1, with 8 bases matching TRBD2. This CDR3 contains 15 residues. Germline CDR1 and CDR2: MGHRA and YSYEKL. V was clipped by 4 bases and J by 1 base; unmatched bases: 3. Here the CDR3 DNA reads TGCGCCAGCAGCCCAGCGGGGGTATCCTACAATGAGCAGTTCTTC. It translates to CASSPAGVSYNEQFF.

CDR3 bases: TGTGCCAGCAGCTTAGGGACGGTGAACTATGGCTACACCTTC. It encodes CASSLGTVNYGYTF. V is TRBV7-9 and J is TRBJ1-2, with D uncertain. CDR3 length equals 14 residues. Trimming cost V 1 base and J 2 bases, with 8 bases left between them. CDR1 is SEHNR, CDR2 FQNEAQ, per germline (reference sequence).

The V gene is TRBV7-2, the J gene TRBJ2-7; no clear D. V was pared by 5 bases and J by 0 bases, with 11 bases between. CDR3 size: 14 residues. CDR1 is SGHTA, CDR2 FQGNSA, per germline. For the CDR3, the DNA is TGTGCCAGCAGCCCAAGCGCGACCTCCTACGAGCAGTACTTC. Translated, it gives CASSPSATSYEQYF.

This rearrangement joins TRBV27 to TRBJ2-7; TRBD1 or TRBD2 may be the D gene (6 bases each). The CDR3 runs to 15 residues. V lost 0 bases and J 2 bases, leaving 11 bases between the germline ends. The germline V gene encodes CDR1 MNHEY and CDR2 SMNVEV (reference sequence). This chain's CDR3 is CASSLSLGGPYEQYF. CDR3 nucleotides: TGTGCCAGCAGTTTATCGCTCGGGGGCCCCTACGAGCAGTACTTC.

This chain links TRBV5-6 with TRBJ2-7; no clear D. The CDR3 covers 14 residues. V gave up 1 base and J gave up 2 bases, with 10 bases separating them. Germline values: CDR1 SGHDT, CDR2 YYEEEE. The CDR3 DNA sequence: TGTGCCAGCAGCTTGTTGACCTCAACCTACGAGCAGTACTTC. Protein sequence: CASSLLTSTYEQYF.

The chain recombines TRBV7-6 with TRBJ2-5, with 7 bases aligning to TRBD2. With V trimmed by 5 bases and J by 5 bases, 8 bases remained unmatched. CDR1 is SGHVS and CDR2 is FNYEAQ in the germline V gene. The length of the CDR3 is 14 residues. For the CDR3, the DNA is TGTGCCAGCAGCCGCGGACTGGGGGGGGAGACCCAGTACTTC. Translating it yields CASSRGLGGETQYF.

The chain carries TRBV7-8 and TRBJ2-1; D is perhaps TRBD1 or TRBD2 (6 bases each). Trimming pared 0 bases from V and 4 bases from J, leaving 10 bases between. The CDR3 runs to 15 residues. The germline V gene has CDR1 SGHVS and CDR2 FQNEAQ. Here the CDR3 DNA reads TGTGCCAGCAGCTTAGCGGGGGGCCCTTACAATGAGCAGTTCTTC. It specifies CASSLAGGPYNEQFF.